These 28 T cell receptor beta chains were sequenced from one sample in a study of neoadjuvant nivolumab and ipilimumab in lung cancer. Sequencing used immunoSEQ multiplex PCR; TCRdb keeps in-frame clones, though not all of them. The sample holds approximately 40,000 clones, 85% to 90% seen once. The sample was peripheral blood, taken before neoadjuvant nivolumab, alone or with ipilimumab. These receptors were obtained from an adult with non-small cell lung cancer.

V is TRBV30 and J is TRBJ2-6, with 7 bases identical to TRBD1. V was pared by 5 bases and J by 4 bases, with 20 bases of the junction left unmatched. This CDR3 has 19 residues. The germline V gene encodes CDR1 GTSNPN and CDR2 SVGIG (reference sequence). CDR3 nucleotides: TGTGCCTGGGGCAGAATTGTACAGGGGACGATGGAAGGGGCCAACGTCCTGACTTTC. It codes for CAWGRIVQGTMEGANVLTF.

This clone was found a few times. This chain uses TRBV4-1 with TRBJ1-1; D unresolved. V gave up 1 base and J gave up 8 bases, with 20 bases separating them. Looked up from germline, CDR1 is MGHRA and CDR2 is YSYEKL. This CDR3 is built from 16 residues. Here the CDR3 reads CASSQVGRAVSPEAFF. The DNA for the CDR3 is TGCGCCAGCAGCCAAGTAGGGAGGGCAGTTTCCCCAGAAGCTTTCTTT.

The gene calls are TRBV6-1 and TRBJ2-3, with D possibly TRBD2 on 6 matching bases. Trimming shortened V by 8 bases and J by 1 base, and 16 bases separated the two germline ends. There are 15 residues in the CDR3. Germline V gene lookup returns CDR1 MNHNS and CDR2 SASEGT. CDR3: CASGREMGGTDTQYF. DNA of the CDR3: TGTGCCAGCGGCCGGGAGATGGGGGGCACAGATACGCAGTATTTT.

This chain uses TRBV29-1 with TRBJ2-3; 9 bases match TRBD1. Per the germline V gene, CDR1 is SQVTM and CDR2 is ANQGSEA. Trimming removed 4 bases from V and 8 bases from J; junction bases left unmatched: 7. The CDR3 runs 13 residues. CDR3 amino acids: CSVVGTGSGTQYF. CDR3 bases: TGCAGCGTTGTAGGGACAGGGTCTGGTACGCAGTATTTT.

V is TRBV9 and J is TRBJ1-1; D is possibly TRBD1 (5 bases). V was shortened by 0 bases and J by 8 bases, with 14 bases between the two germline ends. Germline CDR1 reads SGDLS; CDR2 reads YYNGEE. The CDR3 sequence is 14 residues long. The CDR3 bases are TGTGCCAGCAGCGTAGGGTTTAGAGAGGGGGAAGCTTTCTTT. It codes for CASSVGFREGEAFF.

This clone was counted only a few times. The chain employs TRBV2 and TRBJ2-7; either TRBD1 or TRBD2 may supply D (5 bases each). Deletions cut 1 base from V and 1 base from J, with 17 bases between. The CDR3 has 17 amino acids. In germline, CDR1 is SNHLY, CDR2 FYNNEI. CDR3 amino acids: CASSEGGFADASYEQYF. The CDR3 DNA reads as TGTGCCAGCAGTGAAGGGGGGTTTGCGGACGCGTCCTACGAGCAGTACTTC.

This chain joins TRBV2 and TRBJ1-5; D gene ambiguous. Looked up from germline, CDR1 is SNHLY and CDR2 is FYNNEI. The CDR3 length is 14 residues. V shed 0 bases and J shed 6 bases, with 9 bases lying between them. CDR3 in amino acids: CASSEAGAGQPQHF. The DNA for the CDR3 is TGTGCCAGCAGTGAAGCGGGAGCCGGTCAGCCCCAGCATTTT. The complete variable domain, with remaining parts taken from reference TRBV2 and TRBJ1-5, reads EPEVTQTPSHQVTQMGQEVILRCVPISNHLYFYWYRQILGQKVEFLVSFYNNEISEKSEIFDDQFSVERPDGSNFTLKIRSTKLEDSAMYFCASSEAGAGQPQHFGDGTRLSIL.

This chain connects TRBV6-5 to TRBJ2-5; D could derive from TRBD1 or TRBD2 (5 bases each). The germline V and J ends were trimmed by 6 bases and 5 bases, with 16 bases remaining between them. The CDR3 sequence is 14 residues long. Germline V gene lookup returns CDR1 MNHEY and CDR2 SVGAGI. As DNA, the CDR3 is TGTGCCAGCAGACTCCGGGGCCGCGGGGAGACCCAGTACTTC. Translating gives CASRLRGRGETQYF.

This chain joins TRBV5-1 and TRBJ1-2; no definite D call. Germline V gene lookup returns CDR1 SGHRS and CDR2 YFSETQ. V lost 0 bases, J lost 4 bases, and 10 bases lay in between. This CDR3 has 14 residues. The CDR3 DNA reads TGCGCCAGCAGCTTGGGCTCAGTCGGCTATGGCTACACCTTC. This codes for CASSLGSVGYGYTF.

For the CDR3, the DNA is TGTGCCACCCGTCAGGGACAGGCGAACACCGGGGAGCTGTTTTTT. Its translation: CATRQGQANTGELFF. The chain couples TRBV19 to TRBJ2-2; TRBD1 aligns across 8 bases. The length of the CDR3 is 15 residues. The junction had 7 bases not matched to a gene; V was cut back by 10 bases and J by 0 bases. Germline CDR1 LNHDA, CDR2 SQIVND (reference sequence).

The J gene is TRBJ1-2, the V gene TRBV4-1; D is uncertain. Germline V lookup: CDR1 MGHRA, CDR2 YSYEKL. The CDR3 sequence is 15 residues long. Trimming left V 0 bases short and J 4 bases short, with 12 bases between. Here the CDR3 DNA reads TGCGCCAGCAGCCAAGATAGTTCCCCCTTCTATGGCTACACCTTC. Translation: CASSQDSSPFYGYTF.

The rearrangement links TRBV28 to TRBJ2-5; the D is unclear. There are 15 residues in the CDR3. Germline loops: CDR1 MDHEN, CDR2 SYDVKM. V was trimmed by 4 bases and J by 2 bases, leaving 14 bases between them. The CDR3 spells CASSSVGYEQETQYF. The DNA of the CDR3 is TGTGCCAGCAGTTCAGTTGGATACGAACAAGAGACCCAGTACTTC.

A single count supports this clone. The V call is TRBV6-6, the J call TRBJ2-2; unclear D gene. The germline V gene encodes CDR1 MNHNY and CDR2 SVGAGI (reference sequence). Trimming left V 7 bases short and J 6 bases short, with 9 bases between. The CDR3 is 12 amino acids. The CDR3 here is CASNNPSGELFF. CDR3 DNA sequence: TGTGCCAGCAACAACCCCTCCGGGGAGCTGTTTTTT.

This chain uses TRBV10-3 with TRBJ1-2; 12 positions agree with TRBD1. Germline values: CDR1 ENHRY, CDR2 SYGVKD. The CDR3 has 14 residues. Unmatched junction bases numbered 6, after V lost 6 bases and J lost 7 bases. The CDR3 sequence: CAIRGQGAPGGYTF. The CDR3 DNA is TGTGCCATCAGGGGACAGGGGGCGCCTGGTGGCTACACCTTC.

V and J are TRBV5-6 and TRBJ2-3; TRBD1 agrees at 9 bases. After removal of 0 bases from V and 3 bases from J, the junction contained 5 bases not matched to a gene. The germline V gene has CDR1 SGHDT and CDR2 YYEEEE. The length of the CDR3 is 16 residues. Here the CDR3 reads CASSLAQGAGTDTQYF. CDR3 in DNA: TGTGCCAGCAGCTTGGCACAGGGGGCCGGGACAGATACGCAGTATTTT.

This chain uses TRBV2 with TRBJ2-7; D gene unclear. V was cut by 8 bases and J by 2 bases, with 16 bases left in between. The length of the CDR3 is 14 residues. Germline V CDR1 and CDR2: SNHLY, FYNNEI. The DNA for the CDR3 is TGTGCCAGCTTGGCGCCAGATGTAACCTACGAGCAGTACTTC. It specifies CASLAPDVTYEQYF.

This sequence joins TRBV25-1 and TRBJ2-7, with TRBD2 identical over 8 bases. CDR1 is MGHDK, CDR2 SYGVNS, per germline. J gave up 0 bases and V 8 bases, and 6 bases lay outside the gene matches. This CDR3 is built from 14 residues. The CDR3 loop reads CASGSGTSSYEQYF. The CDR3 nucleotides read TGTGCCAGCGGTAGCGGGACTAGCTCCTACGAGCAGTACTTC.

The chain has TRBV7-3 and TRBJ2-7; D uncertain. The CDR3 covers 14 residues. The germline V gene has CDR1 SGHTA and CDR2 FQGTGA. Trimming took 1 base from V and 5 from J, leaving 12 bases between them. The CDR3 loop reads CASSLSPGSNEQYF. CDR3 DNA: TGTGCCAGCAGCTTAAGTCCGGGTTCGAACGAGCAGTACTTC.

V usage is TRBV6-6 and J usage is TRBJ2-5, with 8 bases that match TRBD1. The CDR3 length is 16 residues. V lost 2 bases to trimming and J lost 1 base; unmatched junction nucleotides: 6. Germline CDR1 MNHNY, CDR2 SVGAGI (reference sequence). CDR3 nucleotides: TGTGCCAGCAGTTACCCGGATGACAGGGGCCAAGAGACCCAGTACTTC. It specifies CASSYPDDRGQETQYF.

The chain couples TRBV27 to TRBJ2-1, with no clear D. The CDR3 loop spans 15 amino acids. The germline CDR1 and CDR2 sequences are MNHEY and SMNVEV (reference sequence). V was shortened by 7 bases and J by 5 bases, with 18 bases between the two germline ends. CDR3 bases: TGTGCCAGCATCCGAAAGGGAAGCCAGGACAATGAGCAGTTCTTC. It codes for CASIRKGSQDNEQFF.

This chain links TRBV6-5 with TRBJ2-1; tentative D call: TRBD2 (5 bases). V gave up 4 bases and J gave up 1 base, with 8 bases separating them. CDR3 length: 14 residues. Germline V lookup: CDR1 MNHEY, CDR2 SVGAGI. CDR3 sequence (DNA): TGTGCCAGCAGTTTACTAGTATCCTACAATGAGCAGTTCTTC. Encoded protein: CASSLLVSYNEQFF.

This clone was recorded only once. This chain connects TRBV11-2 to TRBJ2-3, with 7 bases identical to TRBD1. The V and J ends lost 5 bases and 3 bases, in that order; junction bases with no gene match: 8. CDR1 SGHAT and CDR2 FQNNGV come from the germline V gene. The CDR3 totals 15 residues. CDR3 in DNA: TGTGCCAGCAGCCCGACGACAGGGAGTACAGATACGCAGTATTTT. This translates into CASSPTTGSTDTQYF.

This clone was recorded only once. This chain uses TRBV11-3 with TRBJ2-3; tentatively, D is TRBD2 (6 bases). Trimming removed 1 base from V and 2 bases from J, with 16 bases in between. The CDR3 totals 17 residues. The germline CDR1 and CDR2 sequences are SGHNT and YENEEA. The CDR3 reads CASSLGLSGLFTDTQYF. CDR3 nucleotide sequence: TGTGCCAGCAGCTTAGGATTATCGGGACTCTTCACAGATACGCAGTATTTT.

The chain uses TRBV10-3 and TRBJ2-3; D is undetermined. The CDR3 spans 14 residues. Germline V lookup: CDR1 ENHRY, CDR2 SYGVKD. Deletions cut 0 bases from V and 2 bases from J, with 6 bases between. Here the CDR3 DNA reads TGTGCCATCAGTGAGTCGAGTCTCACAGATACGCAGTATTTT. Protein product: CAISESSLTDTQYF.

The chain uses TRBV5-5 and TRBJ2-7; D gene uncertain. V dropped 4 bases and J dropped 3 bases, with 8 bases sitting between them. Looked up from germline, CDR1 is SGHKS and CDR2 is YYEKEE (reference sequence). This CDR3 spans 12 amino acids. The CDR3: CASSHPDYEQYF. CDR3 DNA sequence: TGTGCCAGCAGCCACCCGGACTACGAGCAGTACTTC. The whole variable domain, filled in from reference TRBV5-5 and TRBJ2-7, reads DAGVTQSPTHLIKTRGQQVTLRCSPISGHKSVSWYQQVLGQGPQFIFQYYEKEERGRGNFPDRFSARQFPNYSSELNVNALLLGDSALYLCASSHPDYEQYFGPGTRLTVT.

The rearrangement joins TRBV7-2 to TRBJ1-1; D possibly corresponds to TRBD1 (5 bases). The CDR3 has 14 amino acids. The germline V gene has CDR1 SGHTA and CDR2 FQGNSA. The ends were cut back, 1 base at V and 6 bases at J, with 12 bases in the middle. CDR3 loop: CASSLGAGSAEAFF. The CDR3 bases are TGTGCCAGCAGCTTAGGGGCAGGGAGTGCTGAAGCTTTCTTT.

The chain couples TRBV2 to TRBJ2-6, with D possibly being TRBD1 (6 bases). V was pared by 6 bases and J by 1 base, with 10 bases between. Germline CDR1 and CDR2: SNHLY and FYNNEI. This CDR3 region has 15 residues. In DNA, the CDR3 is TGTGCCAGCAGAGGGGACATTTCTGGGGCCAACGTCCTGACTTTC. The encoded protein is CASRGDISGANVLTF. The complete variable domain, with remaining parts taken from reference TRBV2 and TRBJ2-6, reads EPEVTQTPSHQVTQMGQEVILRCVPISNHLYFYWYRQILGQKVEFLVSFYNNEISEKSEIFDDQFSVERPDGSNFTLKIRSTKLEDSAMYFCASRGDISGANVLTFGAGSRLTVL.

The V gene is TRBV30, the J gene TRBJ1-3, with 8 bases matching TRBD1. This CDR3 region has 12 residues. CDR1 is GTSNPN and CDR2 is SVGIG in the germline V gene (reference sequence). V was pared by 5 bases and J by 4 bases, with 1 base of the junction left unmatched. CDR3 sequence (DNA): TGTGCCTGGCAGGGGGCCGGAAACACCATATATTTT. Protein sequence: CAWQGAGNTIYF.